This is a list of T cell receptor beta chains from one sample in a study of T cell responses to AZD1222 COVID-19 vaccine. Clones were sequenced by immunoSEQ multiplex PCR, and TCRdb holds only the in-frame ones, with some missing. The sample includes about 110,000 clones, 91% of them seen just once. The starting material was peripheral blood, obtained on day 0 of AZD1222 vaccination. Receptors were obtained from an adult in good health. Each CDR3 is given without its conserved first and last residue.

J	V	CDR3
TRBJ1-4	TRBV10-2	ASSPIRGLSEKLF
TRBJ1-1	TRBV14	ASSQGQGLNTEAF
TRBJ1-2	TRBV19	ASSRDSFYGYT
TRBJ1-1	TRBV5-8	ASSLEQETEAF
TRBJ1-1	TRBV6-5	ASRENRGAAF
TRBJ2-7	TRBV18	ASSPAGSYEQY
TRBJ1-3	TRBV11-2	ASTAISGNTIY
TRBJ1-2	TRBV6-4	ASRTNNRGTGYT
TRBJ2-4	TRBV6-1	ASSEYQGRWD
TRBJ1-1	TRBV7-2	ASSLVPGTTEAF
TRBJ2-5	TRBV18	ASSPQTQETQY
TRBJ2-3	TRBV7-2	ASSLDLRTDTQY
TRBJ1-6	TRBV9	ASSINRDPDSPLH
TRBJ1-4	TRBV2	ASSETFRNEKLF
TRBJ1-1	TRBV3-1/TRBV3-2	ASSERTGGNTEAF
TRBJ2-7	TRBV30	AGSGPGDEQY